This paragraph covers one T cell receptor (beta chain) sequence. The data were obtained in a study of blood T cell repertoires in COVID-19. Germline CDR1 reads SGHRS; CDR2 reads YFSETQ. V lost 0 bases and J lost 0, with 9 bases in between. The CDR3 length is 15 residues. Libraries were prepared by immunoSEQ multiplex PCR; TCRdb keeps only in-frame clonotypes and omits some of them. The table includes more than 85,000 clones, about 70% detected once. Sequenced material: peripheral blood. The TCR was taken from a woman aged 55-75 years with acute or convalescent COVID-19. The J gene is TRBJ1-1, the V gene TRBV5-1; D gene ambiguous. The CDR3 protein is CASSLAEDLNTEAFF. CDR3 nucleotides: TGCGCCAGCAGCTTGGCCGAGGATTTGAACACTGAAGCTTTCTTT.